The 18 T cell receptor beta chains listed next were all sequenced from one sample in a study of T cells in Graves' hyperthyroidism and ophthalmopathy. There were TCR beta CDR3 regions amplified from RNA transcripts. First-round RT-PCR targeting the TCR CDR3 was performed with the HTBI primer set. MiXCR, run by TCRdb on the multiplex PCR reads, gives a single entry per CDR3 protein. The sample has nearly 600,000 distinct CDR3 sequences, more than 11% seen once. Source material: blood. The receptors shown here come from a woman aged 25 to 39 with Graves' hyperthyroidism that later progressed to Graves' ophthalmopathy.

This clonotype was observed at least ten times. The chain combines TRBV6-2 or TRBV6-3 with TRBJ2-7; the match to TRBD2 covers 8 bases. Trimming took 7 bases from V and 6 from J; bases not matched to a gene: 14. In germline, CDR1 is MNHEY, CDR2 SVGEGT. This CDR3 spans 15 amino acids. The CDR3 DNA follows: TGTGCCAGCATCTCCTCGGGGGGGAGCCCCTCCGAGCAGTACTTC. Its translation is CASISSGGSPSEQYF.

This clonotype was counted many times. The chain combines TRBV11-2 with TRBJ1-2; D gene uncertain. Trimming pared 1 base from V and 4 bases from J, leaving 10 bases between. Germline-derived CDR1 and CDR2 are SGHAT and FQNNGV. The CDR3 consists of 14 residues. The CDR3 region has the DNA TGTGCCAGCAGCTTAGCAAGGATTTCCTATGGCTACACCTTC. Its translation: CASSLARISYGYTF.

This clonotype has a count of ten or more. The chain is built from TRBV9 and TRBJ1-1; 9 bases align to TRBD1. Germline CDR1 is SGDLS and CDR2 is YYNGEE. The CDR3 has 16 residues. V was pared by 0 bases and J by 1 base, with 4 bases of the junction left unmatched. CDR3 region: CASSVGDRVANTEAFF. CDR3 nucleotides: TGTGCCAGCAGCGTAGGGGACAGGGTAGCGAACACTGAAGCTTTCTTT.

The rearrangement joins TRBV20-1 to TRBJ2-2; D not resolved. This CDR3 has 19 amino acids. Trimming removed 0 bases at V and 3 bases at J, with 23 bases between. Germline loops: CDR1 DFQATT, CDR2 SNEGSKA (reference sequence). CDR3 sequence: CSARDPTRPASVDTGELFF. In DNA form, the CDR3 reads TGCAGTGCTAGAGACCCCACTCGGCCGGCGAGCGTCGACACCGGGGAGCTGTTTTTT.

This clonotype was recorded many times. This chain links TRBV7-2 with TRBJ2-1, with 10 nucleotides matching TRBD2. The CDR3 is 15 residues long. V was clipped by 5 bases and J by 4 bases; unmatched bases: 5. Germline V CDR1 and CDR2: SGHTA, FQGNSA. CDR3: CASSPGLADYNEQFF. The CDR3 nucleotides are TGTGCCAGCAGCCCAGGACTAGCGGATTACAATGAGCAGTTCTTC.

Ten or more counts support this clonotype. This chain connects TRBV27 to TRBJ2-5; 11 bases agree with TRBD2. V lost 9 bases, J lost 2 bases, and 8 bases stayed unmatched. Germline V gene data show CDR1 as MNHEY and CDR2 as SMNVEV (reference sequence). This CDR3 region has 15 residues. The CDR3: CASWDLAGGQETQYF. The CDR3 DNA is TGTGCCAGTTGGGATCTAGCGGGAGGACAAGAGACCCAGTACTTC.

This clonotype was observed many times. The V call is TRBV7-3, the J call TRBJ2-2; 9 bases map to TRBD2. Per the germline V gene, CDR1 is SGHTA and CDR2 is FQGTGA. The CDR3 sequence is 15 residues long. The trim removed 5 bases at V and 6 bases at J, leaving 7 bases unmatched. CDR3 region: CASSPDSGSAGELFF. In nucleotides, the CDR3 is TGTGCCAGCAGCCCCGATAGCGGGAGCGCCGGGGAGCTGTTTTTT.

This clonotype was seen many times. The V and J genes are TRBV7-3 and TRBJ2-3, with unresolved D. The CDR3 loop spans 13 amino acids. Trimming cost V 5 bases and J 0 bases, with 6 bases left between them. Germline V gives CDR1 SGHTA, CDR2 FQGTGA. CDR3 bases: TGTGCCAGCAGCCCCCTCAGCACAGATACGCAGTATTTT. Translating gives CASSPLSTDTQYF. The whole variable domain, remainder taken from reference TRBV7-3 and TRBJ2-3, is GAGVSQTPSNKVTEKGKYVELRCDPISGHTALYWYRQSLGQGPEFLIYFQGTGAADDSGLPNDRFFAVRPEGSVSTLKIQRTERGDSAVYLCASSPLSTDTQYFGPGTRLTVL.

In its sample, this clonotype was seen many times. This chain uses TRBV24-1 with TRBJ2-3; 7 bases line up with TRBD2. The CDR3 is made up of 22 amino acids. V dropped 0 bases and J dropped 4; count of bases not matched to a gene: 24. CDR1 and CDR2 (germline): KGHDR, SFDVKD. CDR3 DNA sequence: TGTGCCACCAGTGATTTGGCCCCCGAAGTGCGGGAGACACAATATCCCCCAGATACGCAGTATTTT. The encoded protein is CATSDLAPEVRETQYPPDTQYF.

This clonotype appeared many times. The J gene is TRBJ2-1, the V gene TRBV12-3 or TRBV12-4, with 9 bases identical to TRBD2. J lost 2 bases, V lost 6 bases, and 8 bases had no gene match. This CDR3 contains 16 residues. For the CDR3, the DNA is TGTGCCAGCAGCTCGGGGACTAGCAAACCCTACAATGAGCAGTTCTTC. Protein sequence: CASSSGTSKPYNEQFF.

V gene TRBV6-2 or TRBV6-3 combines with J gene TRBJ2-2; TRBD2 matches at 8 bases. Germline loops: CDR1 MNHEY, CDR2 SVGEGT. J lost 4 bases, V lost 6 bases, and 13 bases had no gene match. The CDR3 has 17 amino acids. CDR3: CASSRGLEREPTGELFF. The DNA of the CDR3 is TGTGCCAGCAGCCGCGGGTTAGAGCGGGAGCCCACCGGGGAGCTGTTTTTT.

The rearrangement uses TRBV30 and TRBJ2-3, with a possible D match to TRBD2 (6 bases). The CDR3 runs 16 residues. Trimming shortened V by 1 base and J by 0 bases, and 14 bases separated the two germline ends. The germline gives CDR1 GTSNPN, CDR2 SVGIG (reference sequence). The CDR3 region is CAWSGDFGSSTDTQYF. CDR3 DNA sequence: TGTGCCTGGAGTGGGGACTTTGGATCTAGCACAGATACGCAGTATTTT.

The sample holds a few counts of this clonotype. The rearrangement links TRBV3-1 to TRBJ1-2; D is possibly TRBD1 (5 bases). The CDR3 runs 16 residues. CDR1 LGHDT and CDR2 YNNKEL come from the germline V gene (reference sequence). The V and J ends lost 4 bases and 0 bases respectively, with 15 bases between them. CDR3 sequence reads: CASSPAGIDSNYGYTF. The CDR3, as DNA: TGTGCCAGCAGCCCGGCAGGGATAGATTCTAACTATGGCTACACCTTC.

This clonotype showed up many times. CDR3 loop: CAIARPLAKNIQYF. CDR3 nucleotides: TGTGCCATCGCCCGACCCCTAGCCAAAAACATTCAGTACTTC. V is TRBV2 and J is TRBJ2-4; D not certain. CDR3 length: 14 amino acids. Germline CDR1 is SNHLY and CDR2 is FYNNEI. V lost 10 bases, J lost 0 bases, and 13 bases lay in between.

This clonotype occurred many times. The gene calls are TRBV14 and TRBJ2-1; 10 nucleotides line up with TRBD1. With 5 bases clipped from V and 8 bases from J, the junction kept 9 bases outside the gene matches. CDR1 SGHDN and CDR2 FVKESK come from the germline V gene. This CDR3 comprises 15 residues. The CDR3 nucleotides are TGTGCCAGCAGCATAGGGACAGGGGCGTCCGATGAGCAGTTCTTC. Its protein is CASSIGTGASDEQFF.

The V and J genes are TRBV5-5 and TRBJ1-5, with 7 positions matching TRBD1. CDR1 SGHKS and CDR2 YYEKEE come from the germline V gene (reference sequence). The trim removed 4 bases at V and 2 bases at J, leaving 6 bases unmatched. This CDR3 comprises 15 residues. The CDR3 protein is CASSRGQEGNQPQHF. The DNA of the CDR3 is TGTGCCAGCAGCCGAGGACAGGAAGGCAATCAGCCCCAGCATTTT. Based on the CDR3 plus reference TRBV5-5 and TRBJ1-5, the full variable domain is DAGVTQSPTHLIKTRGQQVTLRCSPISGHKSVSWYQQVLGQGPQFIFQYYEKEERGRGNFPDRFSARQFPNYSSELNVNALLLGDSALYLCASSRGQEGNQPQHFGDGTRLSIL.

This chain uses TRBV4-1 with TRBJ2-2; no firm D call. The CDR3 length is 19 residues. CDR1 and CDR2 from the germline V gene are MGHRA and YSYEKL. Deletions cut 3 bases from V and 4 bases from J, with 24 bases between. Here the CDR3 reads CASSQSTTGSRRGTGELFF. CDR3 nucleotide sequence: TGCGCCAGCAGCCAGTCTACCACCGGGTCCCGGAGAGGCACCGGGGAGCTGTTTTTT.

This clonotype showed up many times. J is TRBJ1-3 and V is TRBV7-2, with no clear D. Trimming left V 0 bases short and J 8 bases short, with 11 bases between. CDR1 is SGHTA, CDR2 FQGNSA, per germline. CDR3 size: 14 residues. DNA of the CDR3: TGTGCCAGCAGCTTAGCAGGGTCGATAGACACCATATATTTT. It is translated as CASSLAGSIDTIYF. The whole variable domain, filled in from reference TRBV7-2 and TRBJ1-3, reads GAGVSQSPSNKVTEKGKDVELRCDPISGHTALYWYRQSLGQGLEFLIYFQGNSAPDKSGLPSDRFSAERTGGSVSTLTIQRTQQEDSAVYLCASSLAGSIDTIYFGEGSWLTVV.